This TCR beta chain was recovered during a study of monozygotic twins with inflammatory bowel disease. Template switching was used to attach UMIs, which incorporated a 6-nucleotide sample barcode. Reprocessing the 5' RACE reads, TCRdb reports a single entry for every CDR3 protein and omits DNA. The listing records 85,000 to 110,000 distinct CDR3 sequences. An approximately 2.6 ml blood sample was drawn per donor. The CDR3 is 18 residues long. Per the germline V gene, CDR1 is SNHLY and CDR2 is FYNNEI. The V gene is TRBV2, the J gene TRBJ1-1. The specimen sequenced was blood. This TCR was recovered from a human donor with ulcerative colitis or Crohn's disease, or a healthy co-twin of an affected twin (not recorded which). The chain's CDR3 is CARRRRTKIELWLTEAFF.